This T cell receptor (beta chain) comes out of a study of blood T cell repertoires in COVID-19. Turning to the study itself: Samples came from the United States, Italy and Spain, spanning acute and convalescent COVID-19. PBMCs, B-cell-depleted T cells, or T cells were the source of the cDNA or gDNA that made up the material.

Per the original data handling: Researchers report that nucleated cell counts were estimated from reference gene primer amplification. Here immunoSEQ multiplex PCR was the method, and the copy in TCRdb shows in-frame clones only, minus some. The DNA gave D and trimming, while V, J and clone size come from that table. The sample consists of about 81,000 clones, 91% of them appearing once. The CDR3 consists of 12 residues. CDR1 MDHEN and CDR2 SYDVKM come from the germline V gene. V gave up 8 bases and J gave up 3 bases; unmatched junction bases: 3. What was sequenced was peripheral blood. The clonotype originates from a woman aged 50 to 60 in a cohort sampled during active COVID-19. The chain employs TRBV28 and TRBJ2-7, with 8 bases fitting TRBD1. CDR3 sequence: CASRDRNYEQYF. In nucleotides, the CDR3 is TGTGCCAGCCGGGACAGGAACTACGAGCAGTACTTC.